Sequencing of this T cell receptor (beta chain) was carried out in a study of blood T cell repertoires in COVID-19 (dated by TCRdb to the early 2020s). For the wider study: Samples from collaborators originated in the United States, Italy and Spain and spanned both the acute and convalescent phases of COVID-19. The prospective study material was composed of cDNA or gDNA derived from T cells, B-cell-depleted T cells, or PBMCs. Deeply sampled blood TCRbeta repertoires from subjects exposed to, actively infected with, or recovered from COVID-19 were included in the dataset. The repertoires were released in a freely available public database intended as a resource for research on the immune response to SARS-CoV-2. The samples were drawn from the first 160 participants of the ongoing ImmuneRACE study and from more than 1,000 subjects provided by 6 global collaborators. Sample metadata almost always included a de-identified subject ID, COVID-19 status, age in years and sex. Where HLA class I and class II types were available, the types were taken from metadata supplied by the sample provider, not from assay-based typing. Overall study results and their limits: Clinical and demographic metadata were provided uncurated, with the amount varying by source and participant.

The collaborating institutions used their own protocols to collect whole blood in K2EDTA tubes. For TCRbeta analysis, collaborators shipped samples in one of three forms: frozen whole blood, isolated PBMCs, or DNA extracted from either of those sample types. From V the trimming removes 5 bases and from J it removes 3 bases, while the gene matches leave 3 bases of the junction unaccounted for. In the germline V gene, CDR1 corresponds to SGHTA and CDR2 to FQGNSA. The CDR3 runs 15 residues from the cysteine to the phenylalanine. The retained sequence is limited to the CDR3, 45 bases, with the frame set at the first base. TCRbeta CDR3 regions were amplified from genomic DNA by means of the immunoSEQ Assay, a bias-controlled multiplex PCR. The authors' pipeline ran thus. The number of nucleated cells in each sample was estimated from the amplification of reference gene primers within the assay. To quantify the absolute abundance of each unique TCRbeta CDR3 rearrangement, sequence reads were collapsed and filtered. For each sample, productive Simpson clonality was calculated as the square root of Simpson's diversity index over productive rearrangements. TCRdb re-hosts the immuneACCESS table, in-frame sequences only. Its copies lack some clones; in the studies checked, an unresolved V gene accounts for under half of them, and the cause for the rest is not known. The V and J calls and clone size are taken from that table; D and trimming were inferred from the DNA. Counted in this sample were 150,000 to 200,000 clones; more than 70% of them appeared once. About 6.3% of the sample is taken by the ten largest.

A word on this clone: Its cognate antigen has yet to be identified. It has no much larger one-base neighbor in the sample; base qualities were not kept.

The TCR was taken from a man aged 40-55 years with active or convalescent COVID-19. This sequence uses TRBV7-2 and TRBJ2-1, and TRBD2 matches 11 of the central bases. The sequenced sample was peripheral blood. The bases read TGTGCCAGCAGCCCTAGCGGGGGGATCTACAATGAGCAGTTCTTC. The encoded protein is CASSPSGGIYNEQFF.